This T cell receptor beta chain is drawn from a study of cytomegalovirus exposure and HLA in healthy donors. Whole-study findings and limits: Among TCR beta chains, those listed as cytomegalovirus-associated numbered fewer than 200. Reports indicated that the classifier achieved high specificity and sensitivity in diagnosing cytomegalovirus status.

Sequenced by immunoSEQ multiplex PCR; TCRdb stores in-frame clones only, minus some. The sample consists of some 150,000 clones, approximately 91% of them appearing once. The V segment lost 6 bases and the J segment 4 bases; nucleotides outside the gene matches: 10. Looked up from germline, CDR1 is MNHEY and CDR2 is SVGAGI. The CDR3 is made up of 15 amino acids. About this clone itself: The antigen is unknown.

The donors were part of the validation cohort of 100 to 150 subjects. That cohort was separate from the first cohort, which comprised roughly 670 subjects. This chain connects TRBV6-5 to TRBJ2-7, with 9 nucleotides matching TRBD1. The TCR originated in a woman between 18 and 29 years old in good health and CMV-seropositive. The sample comprised PBMCs. CDR3: CASSLLSGQGYEQYF. CDR3 nucleotide sequence: TGTGCCAGCAGCCTGTTGTCCGGACAGGGGTACGAGCAGTACTTC.